Each of the 16 T cell receptor beta chains below was sequenced from the same sample in a study of human T cells and chemical hapten exposure. TCRdb used MiXCR to reprocess the RACE reads, holding one entry per CDR3 protein. The table shows roughly 54,000 distinct CDR3 sequences, with just under 10% occurring only once. The time point was: patch test 2, 6 weeks after DPC sensitization. Sample treatment: therapeutic diphenylcyclopropenone sensitization with weekly scalp DPC. This specimen was whole blood, taken in connection with sensitization to the hapten diphenylcyclopropenone (DPC). The source of these receptors is a woman aged 45-65 years with alopecia areata. Some clones in this sample may be carry-over from other donors' samples.

V is TRBV2 and J is TRBJ1-5, with D perhaps matching TRBD1 (5 bases). Trimming removed 4 bases from V and 5 bases from J, with 12 bases in between. This CDR3 contains 14 residues. Germline assignment: CDR1 SNHLY and CDR2 FYNNEI. The CDR3 here is CASSGDRLHQPQHF. In DNA, the CDR3 is TGTGCCAGCAGTGGGGACCGACTTCATCAGCCCCAGCATTTT.

This clonotype was counted many times. V and J are TRBV6-2 or TRBV6-3 and TRBJ1-1; possibly TRBD1 for D (5 bases). The V end lost 6 bases, the J end lost 4 bases, and 18 bases lay between the germline ends. CDR1 is MNHEY, CDR2 SVGEGT, per germline. CDR3 length: 15 residues. The CDR3 is CASRSYPQGFTEAFF. The CDR3 bases are TGTGCCAGCAGATCCTACCCCCAGGGTTTCACTGAAGCTTTCTTT.

V is TRBV24-1 and J is TRBJ2-1; D unclear. V lost 5 bases and J 5 bases, leaving 15 bases between the germline ends. Per germline, CDR1 KGHDR and CDR2 SFDVKD. The CDR3 is 15 amino acids. CDR3 in amino acids: CATSGPRKPNNEQFF. The CDR3 nucleotides are TGTGCCACCAGTGGACCCCGGAAGCCTAACAATGAGCAGTTCTTC.

The sample holds a few counts of this clonotype. This rearrangement joins TRBV6-6 to TRBJ2-3, with D possibly being TRBD2 (5 bases). CDR1 MNHNY and CDR2 SVGAGI come from the germline V gene (reference sequence). Trimming removed 8 bases at V and 5 bases at J, with 11 bases between. This CDR3 region has 12 residues. Here the CDR3 reads CASGTGVDTQYF. Here the CDR3 DNA reads TGTGCCAGCGGTACCGGGGTAGATACGCAGTATTTT.

The gene calls are TRBV10-3 and TRBJ2-3; the D gene is possibly TRBD2 (6 bases). CDR1 is ENHRY, CDR2 SYGVKD, per germline. The CDR3 is 14 residues long. Trimming removed 2 bases at V and 10 bases at J, with 16 bases between. The CDR3 nucleotides read TGTGCCATCAGTGAGAATAGCGGAGCCCCTGCGCAGTATTTT. Its protein is CAISENSGAPAQYF.

This clonotype was recorded many times. The chain links TRBV12-3 or TRBV12-4 to TRBJ1-4, with TRBD1 matching 10 bases. J gave up 5 bases and V 5 bases, and 2 bases lay outside the gene matches. The CDR3 runs to 14 residues. CDR3 region: CASSPGQGNEKLFF. The CDR3 nucleotides are TGTGCCAGCAGTCCGGGACAGGGGAATGAAAAACTGTTTTTT.

This chain links TRBV21-1 with TRBJ2-1; the D segment call TRBD2 is taken from the table without a DNA check. TRBV21-1 is described as a pseudogene. This CDR3 is 17 amino acids long. DNA for the CDR3: TGTGCCAGCAGCAGAACTAGCGGGACTCCCCACTACAATGAGCAGTTCTTC. This gives the protein CASSRTSGTPHYNEQFF.

Many counts were recorded for this clonotype. The chain uses TRBV12-3 or TRBV12-4 and TRBJ1-6, with D unclear. The CDR3 consists of 13 residues. V was shortened by 1 base and J by 7 bases, with 5 bases between the two germline ends. CDR3 sequence: CASSLEVNSPLHF. The CDR3 DNA reads as TGTGCCAGCAGTTTAGAGGTGAATTCACCCCTCCACTTT.

This clonotype was counted only a few times. The gene calls are TRBV9 and TRBJ1-1; no clear D gene. The germline CDR1 and CDR2 sequences are SGDLS and YYNGEE. V gave up 0 bases and J gave up 6 bases, with 9 bases separating them. CDR3 length: 13 residues. The CDR3 region has the DNA TGTGCCAGCAGCGTAGCGGGAAAAGCTGAAGCTTTCTTT. Protein sequence: CASSVAGKAEAFF. Variable domain in full (rest from reference TRBV9 and TRBJ1-1): DSGVTQTPKHLITATGQRVTLRCSPRSGDLSVYWYQQSLDQGLQFLIQYYNGEERAKGNILERFSAQQFPDLHSELNLSSLELGDSALYFCASSVAGKAEAFFGQGTRLTVV.

In this sample, this clonotype turned up many times. The rearrangement joins TRBV20-1 to TRBJ1-1; D call uncertain. With 3 bases removed from V and 2 bases from J, the gap between germline ends came to 13 bases. This CDR3 is 14 amino acids long. Germline values: CDR1 DFQATT, CDR2 SNEGSKA (reference sequence). The CDR3 protein is CSASANNYNTEAFF. For the CDR3, the DNA is TGCAGTGCTAGCGCTAACAACTACAACACTGAAGCTTTCTTT.

This clonotype has at least ten counts. The chain employs TRBV11-2 and TRBJ2-7; D gene uncertain. The CDR3 has 13 residues. The germline gives CDR1 SGHAT, CDR2 FQNNGV. Trimming pared 5 bases from V and 6 bases from J, leaving 14 bases between. In nucleotides, the CDR3 is TGTGCCAGCAGCCCACAGACCGCTACCGAGCAGTACTTC. It is translated as CASSPQTATEQYF.

The chain recombines TRBV28 with TRBJ2-6; a weak D match, TRBD1 (5 bases). V was cut by 10 bases and J by 1 base, with 11 bases left in between. The length of the CDR3 is 14 residues. The germline gives CDR1 MDHEN, CDR2 SYDVKM. The CDR3 is CATEDSSGANVLTF. In DNA form, the CDR3 reads TGTGCCACCGAAGACAGTTCTGGGGCCAACGTCCTGACTTTC.

This clonotype was recorded at least ten times. J is TRBJ1-4 and V is TRBV5-5, with 9 bases lining up with TRBD1. Looked up from germline, CDR1 is SGHKS and CDR2 is YYEKEE (reference sequence). The CDR3 is 16 residues long. Germline trimming cut 0 bases from V and 8 bases from J; bases unmatched to any gene: 8. The CDR3 is CASSLDSDRGGEKLFF. The CDR3 DNA follows: TGTGCCAGCAGCTTGGACTCGGACAGGGGCGGCGAAAAACTGTTTTTT.

The chain uses TRBV20-1 and TRBJ1-5, with D possibly TRBD1 on 6 matching bases. The CDR3 loop spans 13 amino acids. Germline CDR1 and CDR2: DFQATT and SNEGSKA (reference sequence). V shed 8 bases and J shed 5 bases, with 16 bases lying between them. CDR3 sequence: CSCAGTRDQPQHF. The CDR3 DNA is TGCAGTTGCGCCGGGACACGAGATCAGCCCCAGCATTTT.

The chain links TRBV28 to TRBJ2-1, with TRBD2 matching 7 bases. The CDR3 sequence is 16 residues long. Trimming cost V 5 bases and J 0 bases; bases outside gene matches: 7. Germline V gene sequence: CDR1 MDHEN, CDR2 SYDVKM. The chain's CDR3 is CASSPTRTSSYNEQFF. In DNA form, the CDR3 reads TGTGCCAGCAGTCCGACCCGGACTAGCTCCTACAATGAGCAGTTCTTC.

This clonotype turned up a few times. The chain carries TRBV2 and TRBJ2-7, with TRBD2 as a possible D gene (5 bases). V was trimmed by 7 bases and J by 1 base, leaving 11 bases between them. Germline V gene data show CDR1 as SNHLY and CDR2 as FYNNEI. The length of the CDR3 is 13 residues. CDR3 region: CASTDYLSYEQYF. The CDR3 region has the DNA TGTGCCAGCACCGACTACCTGTCCTACGAGCAGTACTTC.